The 15 T cell receptor beta chains presented below share a single source sample, sequenced in a study of shared clonotypes between healthy human individuals. Generated by immunoSEQ multiplex PCR, the TCRdb table keeps only in-frame clones and is missing some. The table has under 2,000,000 clones, approximately 94% seen once. Positive CCR7 selection of CD45RO-negative cells yielded the naive CD8 cells, and terminally differentiated effector memory CD45RA+ cells were excluded. The sequencing sample was made of naive CD8+ T cells sorted from blood. The receptors originated from a man younger than 35 in good health.

The chain couples TRBV28 to TRBJ1-5; 8 positions match TRBD1. The CDR3 has 14 amino acids. The germline CDR1 and CDR2 sequences are MDHEN and SYDVKM. The trim removed 10 bases at V and 7 bases at J, leaving 12 bases unmatched. The CDR3 nucleotides read TGTGCCACCATACAGGGGGGGTTGGGGCAGCCCCAGCATTTT. Its translation is CATIQGGLGQPQHF.

The chain links TRBV6-5 to TRBJ1-2, with unresolved D. This CDR3 is built from 13 residues. The ends were cut back, 6 bases at V and 1 base at J, with 9 bases in the middle. Germline values: CDR1 MNHEY, CDR2 SVGAGI. The CDR3 coding sequence is TGTGCCAGCAGATTTCAAAATAACTATGGCTACACCTTC. The encoded protein is CASRFQNNYGYTF.

This clone was counted only a few times. The rearrangement joins TRBV28 to TRBJ1-2, with D perhaps TRBD1 (5 bases). Germline V gene sequence: CDR1 MDHEN, CDR2 SYDVKM. Trimming shortened V by 4 bases and J by 4 bases, and 16 bases separated the two germline ends. This CDR3 contains 15 residues. CDR3 nucleotide sequence: TGTGCCAGCAGTTCCCCCCAGGAGGGGCTCTATGGCTACACCTTC. Translating it yields CASSSPQEGLYGYTF.

The chain joins TRBV2 to TRBJ1-6, with 9 bases identical to TRBD1. V was pared by 3 bases and J by 8 bases, with 5 bases of the junction left unmatched. The CDR3 is 15 residues long. Germline V gene sequence: CDR1 SNHLY, CDR2 FYNNEI. The CDR3 sequence: CASSDTGQGDSPLHF. DNA of the CDR3: TGTGCCAGCAGTGATACGGGACAGGGAGATTCACCCCTCCACTTT.

The rearrangement links TRBV28 to TRBJ1-2, with D perhaps matching TRBD1 (6 bases). Germline loops: CDR1 MDHEN, CDR2 SYDVKM. The CDR3 covers 13 residues. Trimming shortened V by 3 bases and J by 6 bases, and 11 bases separated the two germline ends. CDR3 residues: CASSFTAGDGYTF. The CDR3 region has the DNA TGTGCCAGCAGTTTCACTGCAGGGGATGGCTACACCTTC.

J is TRBJ1-1 and V is TRBV27; possibly TRBD1 for D (5 bases). This CDR3 region has 16 residues. Germline V gives CDR1 MNHEY, CDR2 SMNVEV (reference sequence). V was clipped by 2 bases and J by 4 bases, with 17 bases between them. CDR3 in DNA: TGTGCCAGCAGTTTAGACAGTATTGGAGGGAGCACTGAAGCTTTCTTT. Its protein product is CASSLDSIGGSTEAFF.

The rearrangement uses TRBV27 and TRBJ2-5; no reliable D call. This CDR3 is 15 amino acids long. Between the trimmed V and J ends, which lost 0 bases and 1 base, there was a span of 9 bases. Germline V CDR1 and CDR2: MNHEY, SMNVEV (reference sequence). This chain's CDR3 is CASSLSIRIQETQYF. The CDR3 coding sequence is TGTGCCAGCAGTTTATCGATAAGGATCCAAGAGACCCAGTACTTC.

The V gene is TRBV10-1, the J gene TRBJ2-3, with a tentative D call TRBD1 (6 bases). The germline V and J ends were trimmed by 4 bases and 6 bases, with 11 bases remaining between them. From germline, CDR1 is WNHNN and CDR2 SYGVQD (reference sequence). The CDR3 spans 13 residues. CDR3 bases: TGCGCCAGCAGTGTCGGGACACAGGATACGCAGTATTTT. It codes for CASSVGTQDTQYF.

The V and J genes are TRBV4-1 and TRBJ2-2; the match to TRBD2 covers 11 bases. The CDR3 spans 16 residues. The ends lost 2 bases at V and 6 bases at J; junction bases unmatched: 5. Per the germline V gene, CDR1 is MGHRA and CDR2 is YSYEKL. For the CDR3, the DNA is TGCGCCAGCAGCCAAATGACTAGCGGGAATTCCGGGGAGCTGTTTTTT. Translation gives CASSQMTSGNSGELFF.

J is TRBJ2-3 and V is TRBV27; tentatively, D is TRBD2 (6 bases). Germline CDR1 reads MNHEY; CDR2 reads SMNVEV (reference sequence). The CDR3 extends over 11 amino acids. V was cut by 7 bases and J by 5 bases, with 7 bases left in between. The CDR3 bases are TGTGCCAGCACCGGGGGAGATACGCAGTATTTT. It encodes CASTGGDTQYF.

This clone was seen only once. The rearrangement uses TRBV4-3 and TRBJ2-7; 10 nucleotides agree with TRBD2. Germline V gene sequence: CDR1 LGHNA, CDR2 YSLEER. There are 17 residues in the CDR3. The J segment lost 6 bases and the V segment lost 3 bases, leaving 14 bases of the junction unmatched. CDR3 coding DNA: TGCGCCAGCAGCCACTACACGCTAGCGGGAGATTCCGGCGAGCAGTACTTC. It is translated as CASSHYTLAGDSGEQYF.

The V and J genes are TRBV7-6 and TRBJ2-7, with D possibly being TRBD1 or TRBD2 (5 bases each). V was pared by 1 base and J by 5 bases, with 15 bases between. The germline V gene has CDR1 SGHVS and CDR2 FNYEAQ. The CDR3 sequence is 15 residues long. CDR3 DNA sequence: TGTGCCAGCAGCTTAGAGGCCAGGGACGGGGACGAGCAGTACTTC. Translating gives CASSLEARDGDEQYF. Full variable domain (remainder filled in from reference TRBV7-6 and TRBJ2-7): GAGVSQSPRYKVTKRGQDVALRCDPISGHVSLYWYRQALGQGPEFLTYFNYEAQQDKSGLPNDRFSAERPEGSISTLTIQRTEQRDSAMYRCASSLEARDGDEQYFGPGTRLTVT.

With respect to this clone: The sample carries other DNA sequences with the same CDR3. The CDR3 nucleotides read TGTGCCAGCAGCTCGGACAGCCACGAGCAGTACTTC. Protein sequence: CASSSDSHEQYF. The genes are TRBV7-9 and TRBJ2-7; a weak D match, TRBD1 (6 bases). This CDR3 has 12 amino acids. The V and J ends lost 4 bases and 5 bases respectively, with 9 bases between them. Germline CDR1 SEHNR, CDR2 FQNEAQ (reference sequence).

The genes are TRBV28 and TRBJ1-5, with D unresolved. Between the trimmed V and J ends, which lost 8 bases and 0 bases, there was a span of 14 bases. This CDR3 region has 15 residues. CDR1 is MDHEN and CDR2 is SYDVKM in the germline V gene. The CDR3 here is CASRTRQYSNQPQHF. The CDR3 DNA sequence: TGTGCCAGCCGAACGAGGCAATATAGCAATCAGCCCCAGCATTTT.

This clone was recorded a few times. J is TRBJ1-1 and V is TRBV30; tentatively, D is TRBD1 (6 bases). Trimming removed 5 bases at V and 11 bases at J, with 15 bases between. The CDR3 covers 11 residues. Germline CDR1 and CDR2: GTSNPN and SVGIG (reference sequence). This CDR3 is CAWDGTIDAFF. For the CDR3, the DNA is TGTGCCTGGGATGGGACAATTGACGCTTTCTTT.